This T cell receptor beta chain was profiled in a study of cytomegalovirus exposure and HLA in healthy donors. Points on this clone: What it binds is unknown.

General observations from the study: Trimming of TCR beta V- and J-genes showed a link, identified in a later analysis, to a missense DCLRE1C variant.

Both 60 Vbeta primers and 13 Jbeta primers went into the PCR. Generated by immunoSEQ multiplex PCR, the TCRdb table keeps only in-frame clones and is missing some. The sample includes 75,000 to 100,000 clones, under 85% of them seen just once. Sampled while nominally healthy, donors likely had unrecorded immune exposures. This CDR3 has 15 residues. V trimming: 4 bases; J trimming: 3 bases; junction bases outside the gene matches: 6. Germline V gene data show CDR1 as MNHNS and CDR2 as SASEGT. The source is a woman between 65 and 79 years old in good health and CMV-seropositive. This rearrangement joins TRBV6-1 to TRBJ1-3; 7 bases agree with TRBD1. The sample taken for sequencing was PBMCs. The CDR3 reads CASSVWDRLGNTIYF. The DNA of the CDR3 is TGTGCCAGCAGTGTTTGGGACAGACTTGGAAACACCATATATTTT.